A single sample is the source of the 16 T cell receptor beta chains below, sequenced in a study of blood T cell repertoires in COVID-19. Measured with immunoSEQ multiplex PCR; TCRdb has only the in-frame clones, and not every one. Altogether approximately 100,000 clones are present, 69% being singletons, with the ten largest covering about 6.5%. Material: peripheral blood. Receptors originate from an elderly man with acute or convalescent COVID-19.

J is TRBJ2-3 and V is TRBV28, with TRBD1 identical over 8 bases. CDR1 and CDR2 (germline): MDHEN, SYDVKM. CDR3 size: 14 residues. Trimming cost V 2 bases and J 4 bases; bases outside gene matches: 2. DNA for the CDR3: TGTGCCAGCAGTTTAGGACAGGGCCCAGATACGCAGTATTTT. Encoded protein: CASSLGQGPDTQYF.

This chain uses TRBV6-1 with TRBJ1-2; the match to TRBD1 covers 7 bases. With 1 base clipped from V and 5 bases from J, the junction kept 13 bases outside the gene matches. The CDR3 totals 17 residues. CDR1 and CDR2 (germline): MNHNS, SASEGT. The CDR3 region is CASSEEGDSTGWYGYTF. DNA of the CDR3: TGTGCCAGCAGTGAAGAGGGGGACAGTACCGGTTGGTATGGCTACACCTTC.

This clone is labeled medium-sized (0.01 to 0.1%). The chain carries TRBV7-8 and TRBJ2-1; a weak D match, TRBD2 (6 bases). The germline V gene has CDR1 SGHVS and CDR2 FQNEAQ. The length of the CDR3 is 19 residues. Deletions cut 0 bases from V and 6 bases from J, with 24 bases between. The CDR3: CASSLAEYLLAGGSNEQFF. The CDR3 coding sequence is TGTGCCAGCAGCTTAGCAGAATACCTGCTAGCAGGAGGGAGCAATGAGCAGTTCTTC.

The chain employs TRBV5-4 and TRBJ2-5, with D perhaps matching TRBD1 (6 bases). This CDR3 is 15 amino acids long. The V gene's germline CDR1 is SGHNT and CDR2 YYREEE (reference sequence). The V end lost 1 base, the J end lost 2 bases, and 12 bases lay between the germline ends. CDR3 nucleotides: TGTGCCAGCAGCTTGCTTCCCGGACAGCAAGAGACCCAGTACTTC. Protein product: CASSLLPGQQETQYF.

The V gene is TRBV5-1, the J gene TRBJ1-1; D unclear. From germline, CDR1 is SGHRS and CDR2 YFSETQ. V dropped 1 base and J dropped 0 bases, with 7 bases sitting between them. The CDR3 extends over 14 amino acids. In nucleotides, the CDR3 is TGCGCCAGCAGCTTGCAGTCGATGAACACTGAAGCTTTCTTT. Translation: CASSLQSMNTEAFF.

The V and J genes are TRBV9 and TRBJ2-1; tentatively, D is TRBD2 (6 bases). Per germline, CDR1 SGDLS and CDR2 YYNGEE. V lost 3 bases, J lost 6 bases, and 13 bases lay in between. The CDR3 consists of 14 residues. Here the CDR3 reads CASSGHGSLNEQFF. CDR3 nucleotide sequence: TGTGCCAGCAGCGGACACGGGAGTCTCAATGAGCAGTTCTTC. Together with reference TRBV9 and TRBJ2-1, the CDR3 gives the full variable domain: DSGVTQTPKHLITATGQRVTLRCSPRSGDLSVYWYQQSLDQGLQFLIQYYNGEERAKGNILERFSAQQFPDLHSELNLSSLELGDSALYFCASSGHGSLNEQFFGPGTRLTVL.

This chain connects TRBV3-1 (or the pseudogene TRBV3-2) to TRBJ2-7; maybe TRBD1 (5 bases). Between the trimmed V and J ends, which lost 4 bases and 3 bases, there was a span of 10 bases. The CDR3 sequence is 13 residues long. The germline gives CDR1 LGHDT, CDR2 YNNKEL (reference sequence). The CDR3 DNA follows: TGTGCCAGCAGCCTAGGACATTTCTACGAGCAGTACTTC. It specifies CASSLGHFYEQYF.

Only a few counts were recorded for this clone. This chain uses TRBV6-2 or TRBV6-3 with TRBJ1-5; the D is unclear. CDR3 length equals 15 residues. Germline CDR1 and CDR2: MNHEY and SVGEGT. V lost 5 bases and J 2 bases, leaving 13 bases between the germline ends. The CDR3 sequence: CASSRSRRGNQPQHF. The CDR3 nucleotides are TGTGCCAGCAGTCGAAGTAGGAGAGGCAATCAGCCCCAGCATTTT.

The genes are TRBV18 and TRBJ1-2; maybe TRBD1 (6 bases). The ends were cut back, 8 bases at V and 6 bases at J, with 25 bases in the middle. The germline gives CDR1 KGHSH, CDR2 LQKENI. The CDR3 loop spans 16 amino acids. The CDR3 bases are TGTGCCAGCACCCCGAAGGGCGGGGGCGCGTCTGATGGCTACACCTTC. It codes for CASTPKGGGASDGYTF.

This clone came up a few times. The rearrangement joins TRBV3-1 (or the pseudogene TRBV3-2) to TRBJ1-3; maybe TRBD1 (6 bases). CDR3 length equals 14 residues. V dropped 3 bases and J dropped 5 bases, with 11 bases sitting between them. Per germline, CDR1 LGHDT and CDR2 YNNKEL (reference sequence). The CDR3 is CASSQDGGRNTIYF. The CDR3 DNA reads as TGTGCCAGCAGCCAGGATGGGGGCCGAAACACCATATATTTT.

This chain links TRBV7-3 with TRBJ2-1; 10 nucleotides match TRBD2. Germline V gene lookup returns CDR1 SGHTA and CDR2 FQGTGA. CDR3 length equals 14 residues. Trimming at V came to 3 bases and at J to 8 bases, leaving 4 bases not matched to a gene. The chain's CDR3 is CASSFLLAGDEQFF. CDR3 nucleotides: TGTGCCAGCAGCTTTCTCCTAGCGGGGGATGAGCAGTTCTTC.

This clone has a single count. The chain uses TRBV11-1 and TRBJ2-3, with a tentative D call TRBD2 (6 bases). Between the trimmed V and J ends, which lost 5 bases and 0 bases, there was a span of 12 bases. In germline, CDR1 is SGHAT, CDR2 FQDESV (reference sequence). This CDR3 contains 15 residues. The CDR3 protein is CASSRGGPSTDTQYF. The CDR3 DNA reads as TGTGCCAGCAGCCGTGGAGGGCCTAGCACAGATACGCAGTATTTT.

The chain combines TRBV15 with TRBJ1-5; 8 nucleotides align to TRBD1. The CDR3 covers 15 residues. V gave up 0 bases and J gave up 12 bases; unmatched junction bases: 10. Germline values: CDR1 LNHNV, CDR2 YYDKDF (reference sequence). DNA of the CDR3: TGTGCCACCAGCAGAGATAGGTCAGGGGGCGGAATCCAGCATTTT. Translated, it gives CATSRDRSGGGIQHF.

The rearrangement uses TRBV3-1 (or the pseudogene TRBV3-2) and TRBJ2-7, with TRBD2 matching over 7 bases. The CDR3 totals 14 residues. The junction had 8 bases not matched to a gene; V was cut back by 5 bases and J by 4 bases. The V gene's germline CDR1 is LGHDT and CDR2 YNNKEL (reference sequence). CDR3 sequence reads: CASSVRGSWYEQYF. DNA for the CDR3: TGTGCCAGCAGCGTGCGCGGGAGCTGGTACGAGCAGTACTTC.

The chain combines TRBV3-1 (or the pseudogene TRBV3-2) with TRBJ1-2, with 7 bases lining up with TRBD1. The CDR3 extends over 20 amino acids. CDR1 and CDR2 from the germline V gene are LGHDT and YNNKEL (reference sequence). J gave up 1 base and V 1 base, and 18 bases lay outside the gene matches. CDR3 sequence (DNA): TGTGCCAGCAGCCAAGGTCCCTTGAGGGGGCTGATATGCGTTAACTATGGCTACACCTTC. This gives the protein CASSQGPLRGLICVNYGYTF.

The chain recombines TRBV7-2 with TRBJ2-7; a possible D gene is TRBD1 (6 bases). Germline assignment: CDR1 SGHTA and CDR2 FQGNSA. V lost 1 base and J 3 bases, leaving 10 bases between the germline ends. CDR3 length: 14 residues. CDR3 loop: CASSLDPGVYEQYF. Here the CDR3 DNA reads TGTGCCAGCAGCTTAGATCCAGGGGTCTACGAGCAGTACTTC.